These 21 T cell receptor beta chains originate from one sample sequenced in a study of cytomegalovirus exposure and HLA in healthy donors. PCR involved 60 Vbeta and 13 Jbeta primers. TCRdb keeps only in-frame clones here, not all; method: immunoSEQ multiplex PCR. The sample records over 150,000 clones, 70% to 90% being singletons. Material for sequencing was PBMCs. Every receptor here comes from a woman in her 30s in good health and CMV-seropositive.

The chain joins TRBV6-1 to TRBJ1-2; 9 positions agree with TRBD1. The CDR3 has 17 residues. The V segment lost 3 bases and the J segment 7 bases; nucleotides outside the gene matches: 15. CDR1 MNHNS and CDR2 SASEGT come from the germline V gene. CDR3 nucleotide sequence: TGTGCCAGCAGTGATGTCTATCCACCGGGACAGGGCACTGGCTACACCTTC. Translated: CASSDVYPPGQGTGYTF.

A single count supports this clone. The J gene is TRBJ2-7, the V gene TRBV7-2; TRBD1 is a possible D gene (5 bases). Trimming cost V 1 base and J 2 bases, with 12 bases left between them. The CDR3 runs to 15 residues. Germline assignment: CDR1 SGHTA and CDR2 FQGNSA. For the CDR3, the DNA is TGTGCCAGCAGCTTAGGTGCTGACAGAGCCTACGAGCAGTACTTC. It specifies CASSLGADRAYEQYF.

The chain couples TRBV5-1 to TRBJ2-2, with 7 bases matching TRBD1. The length of the CDR3 is 16 residues. The germline V gene encodes CDR1 SGHRS and CDR2 YFSETQ. V was pared by 3 bases and J by 5 bases, with 10 bases of the junction left unmatched. The CDR3 region is CASSWRGTDRTGELFF. The CDR3 nucleotides read TGCGCCAGCAGCTGGAGAGGGACAGATCGAACCGGGGAGCTGTTTTTT.

The V gene is TRBV30, the J gene TRBJ1-1; D is unresolved. Germline assignment: CDR1 GTSNPN and CDR2 SVGIG (reference sequence). The CDR3 length is 12 residues. V lost 7 bases and J 10 bases, leaving 19 bases between the germline ends. The CDR3 DNA reads TGTGCCTTGGATCTCATCCTGGGAGTAGCTTTCTTT. Translated: CALDLILGVAFF.

J is TRBJ2-2 and V is TRBV9; tentative D call: TRBD2 (5 bases). Trimming pared 4 bases from V and 8 bases from J, leaving 9 bases between. The CDR3 is made up of 12 amino acids. Germline CDR1 reads SGDLS; CDR2 reads YYNGEE. The CDR3 is CASSWEWGELFF. CDR3 nucleotides: TGTGCCAGCAGCTGGGAGTGGGGGGAGCTGTTTTTT.

The rearrangement uses TRBV14 and TRBJ1-6; 8 nucleotides line up with TRBD1. CDR3 length equals 15 residues. The V gene end was trimmed by 4 bases and the J gene end by 7 bases; junction bases not matched to a gene: 6. Germline CDR1 is SGHDN and CDR2 is FVKESK. CDR3 sequence: CASSLGQGDNSPLHF. CDR3 DNA: TGTGCCAGCAGCCTAGGACAGGGAGACAATTCACCCCTCCACTTT. The full variable domain, with the rest looked up from reference TRBV14 and TRBJ1-6, is EAGVTQFPSHSVIEKGQTVTLRCDPISGHDNLYWYRRVMGKEIKFLLHFVKESKQDESGMPNNRFLAERTGGTYSTLKVQPAELEDSGVYFCASSLGQGDNSPLHFGNGTRLTVT.

The chain couples TRBV29-1 to TRBJ1-1; D is ambiguous. This CDR3 spans 13 amino acids. CDR1 is SQVTM and CDR2 is ANQGSEA in the germline V gene. V was pared by 7 bases and J by 5 bases, with 17 bases between. DNA for the CDR3: TGCAGCGGGTTTCCGAGGGCCGGGACTGAAGCTTTCTTT. The encoded protein is CSGFPRAGTEAFF.

This clone was picked up one time. V is TRBV6-4 and J is TRBJ1-2; TRBD1 is a possible D gene (5 bases). The CDR3 length is 13 residues. V was shortened by 3 bases and J by 7 bases, with 12 bases between the two germline ends. Per germline, CDR1 MRHNA and CDR2 SNTAGT. The CDR3 sequence: CASSESLGGGYTF. The CDR3 DNA sequence: TGTGCCAGCAGTGAATCGCTGGGGGGTGGCTACACCTTC.

The rearrangement joins TRBV2 to TRBJ1-1, with D possibly matching TRBD1 (5 bases). The CDR3 loop spans 15 amino acids. Trimming took off 0 bases at V and 6 bases at J, with 14 bases between the two ends. Germline V gene lookup returns CDR1 SNHLY and CDR2 FYNNEI. In DNA, the CDR3 is TGTGCCAGCAGTGAAGCCCCCCTCGGGGGGGCTGAAGCTTTCTTT. Its protein product is CASSEAPLGGAEAFF.

This clone has a single count. The chain employs TRBV13 and TRBJ2-3, with D tentatively TRBD1 (6 bases). CDR3 size: 14 residues. CDR1 is PRHDT, CDR2 FYEKMQ, per germline (reference sequence). Trimming stripped 6 bases from V and 4 bases from J, with 14 bases between. CDR3 coding DNA: TGTGCCAGCAGGCACAGGGAGAGTGCAGATACGCAGTATTTT. It is translated as CASRHRESADTQYF. Full variable domain (remainder filled in from reference TRBV13 and TRBJ2-3): AAGVIQSPRHLIKEKRETATLKCYPIPRHDTVYWYQQGPGQDPQFLISFYEKMQSDKGSIPDRFSAQQFSDYHSELNMSSLELGDSALYFCASRHRESADTQYFGPGTRLTVL.

The genes are TRBV4-3 and TRBJ2-1, with 12 bases identical to TRBD2. The CDR3 runs to 17 residues. V lost 0 bases, J lost 4 bases, and 4 bases stayed unmatched. Germline CDR1 and CDR2: LGHNA and YSLEER. The CDR3 reads CASSQEASGGGYNEQFF. The DNA of the CDR3 is TGCGCCAGCAGCCAAGAGGCTAGCGGGGGGGGTTACAATGAGCAGTTCTTC.

The V gene is TRBV5-4, the J gene TRBJ2-7, with a tentative D call TRBD2 (7 bases). Between the trimmed V and J ends, which lost 0 bases and 7 bases, there was a span of 14 bases. Germline V gene lookup returns CDR1 SGHNT and CDR2 YYREEE (reference sequence). The CDR3 contains 14 residues. Here the CDR3 reads CASSLEGGPGEQYF. In DNA form, the CDR3 reads TGTGCCAGCAGCTTGGAGGGGGGGCCTGGGGAGCAGTACTTC.

The chain joins TRBV2 to TRBJ2-5; TRBD2 is a possible D gene (6 bases). Germline loops: CDR1 SNHLY, CDR2 FYNNEI. Trimming removed 0 bases at V and 2 bases at J, with 10 bases between. This CDR3 region has 15 residues. Here the CDR3 DNA reads TGTGCCAGCAGTGAAGCGGGGCGGGGACAAGAGACCCAGTACTTC. Its protein is CASSEAGRGQETQYF.

The genes are TRBV7-8 and TRBJ2-7; 7 bases line up with TRBD1. V dropped 3 bases and J dropped 4; count of bases not matched to a gene: 3. The CDR3 sequence is 13 residues long. Germline-derived CDR1 and CDR2 are SGHVS and FQNEAQ. In DNA form, the CDR3 reads TGTGCCAGCAGCTTCGGACAGGATTACGAGCAGTACTTC. This translates into CASSFGQDYEQYF.

This chain uses TRBV5-1 with TRBJ1-1, with 9 bases matching TRBD1. There are 16 residues in the CDR3. The germline V gene has CDR1 SGHRS and CDR2 YFSETQ. V lost 4 bases, J lost 6 bases, and 13 bases stayed unmatched. CDR3 amino acids: CASSLGTGWGDAEAFF. Here the CDR3 DNA reads TGCGCCAGCAGCCTGGGGACAGGGTGGGGGGATGCTGAAGCTTTCTTT.

This clone was picked up one time. The chain is built from TRBV4-2 and TRBJ2-5; 7 nucleotides agree with TRBD2. With V trimmed by 1 base and J by 4 bases, 12 bases remained unmatched. The length of the CDR3 is 17 residues. Germline CDR1 and CDR2: LGHNA and YNFKEQ. The CDR3 reads CASSQVGAGDTGETQYF. The CDR3 DNA is TGTGCCAGCAGCCAAGTCGGGGCGGGAGACACCGGAGAGACCCAGTACTTC.

This clone was detected only a few times. This CDR3 is also generated by other DNA sequences in the sample. This chain links TRBV5-4 with TRBJ2-7, with a tentative D call TRBD1 (5 bases). V lost 1 base, J lost 3 bases, and 5 bases lay in between. The CDR3 length is 12 residues. Germline V CDR1 and CDR2: SGHNT, YYREEE (reference sequence). CDR3 loop: CASSLQGYEQYF. The CDR3 DNA reads TGTGCCAGCAGCTTGCAGGGCTACGAGCAGTACTTC. Together with reference TRBV5-4 and TRBJ2-7, the CDR3 gives the full variable domain: ETGVTQSPTHLIKTRGQQVTLRCSSQSGHNTVSWYQQALGQGPQFIFQYYREEENGRGNFPPRFSGLQFPNYSSELNVNALELDDSALYLCASSLQGYEQYFGPGTRLTVT.

The J gene is TRBJ2-7, the V gene TRBV2; D is possibly TRBD1 (6 bases). This CDR3 contains 12 residues. Germline V gene sequence: CDR1 SNHLY, CDR2 FYNNEI. Trimming cost V 2 bases and J 6 bases, with 8 bases left between them. CDR3 nucleotides: TGTGCCAGCAGTGAAAGGGGGAGCGAGCAGTACTTC. This codes for CASSERGSEQYF.

This chain connects TRBV6-4 to TRBJ2-5, with a possible D match to TRBD2 (7 bases). Germline V gene sequence: CDR1 MRHNA, CDR2 SNTAGT. V was trimmed by 2 bases and J by 4 bases, leaving 14 bases between them. CDR3 length: 15 residues. The CDR3 protein is CASSDRAGEGETQYF. The CDR3 region has the DNA TGTGCCAGCAGTGACCGGGCAGGGGAGGGAGAGACCCAGTACTTC.

V and J are TRBV27 and TRBJ2-5, with D perhaps TRBD2 (6 bases). TRBJ2-7 explains the end of the DNA better; the J call may be wrong. The V gene's germline CDR1 is MNHEY and CDR2 SMNVEV (reference sequence). CDR3 length: 16 amino acids. DNA for the CDR3: TGTGCCAGCAGTTTATCGGAGGGGTTGGCCCAATACGAGCAGTACTTC. This translates into CASSLSEGLAQYEQYF.

This sequence joins TRBV6-1 and TRBJ1-4; TRBD1 aligns across 7 bases. This CDR3 has 16 amino acids. The V segment lost 1 base and the J segment 5 bases; nucleotides outside the gene matches: 7. The germline CDR1 and CDR2 sequences are MNHNS and SASEGT. CDR3: CASSEGWGTVNEKLFF. CDR3 nucleotide sequence: TGTGCCAGCAGTGAAGGATGGGGGACAGTAAATGAAAAACTGTTTTTT.